The 31 T cell receptor beta chains reported below all come from one sample, sequenced in a study of T cell responses to AZD1222 COVID-19 vaccine. Clones were sequenced by immunoSEQ multiplex PCR, and TCRdb holds only the in-frame ones, with some missing. The table shows fewer than 150,000 clones, with 70% to 90% occurring only once. The sequences come from peripheral blood, collected on day 0 of AZD1222 vaccination. The origin of the receptors is an adult in good health.

The V call is TRBV10-3, the J call TRBJ1-4; 8 bases map to TRBD1. Germline values: CDR1 ENHRY, CDR2 SYGVKD. This CDR3 contains 14 residues. Unmatched junction bases numbered 5, after V lost 7 bases and J lost 4 bases. The CDR3 loop reads CAIKGGQDNEKLFF. CDR3 coding DNA: TGTGCCATCAAGGGGGGACAGGATAATGAAAAACTGTTTTTT.

This chain uses TRBV9 with TRBJ1-5; D is undetermined. Germline V gene sequence: CDR1 SGDLS, CDR2 YYNGEE. The CDR3 is 14 amino acids. V was pared by 6 bases and J by 7 bases, with 17 bases between. The CDR3 spells CASTRGEGSQPQHF. The CDR3 DNA reads TGTGCCAGCACCAGAGGAGAGGGCAGCCAGCCCCAGCATTTT. The variable domain in full, with the rest retrieved from reference TRBV9 and TRBJ1-5, is DSGVTQTPKHLITATGQRVTLRCSPRSGDLSVYWYQQSLDQGLQFLIQYYNGEERAKGNILERFSAQQFPDLHSELNLSSLELGDSALYFCASTRGEGSQPQHFGDGTRLSIL.

Details on this clone: One end of the junction fails to match germline, which may point to a read error. The chain joins TRBV30 to TRBJ1-2; TRBD1 is a possible D gene (6 bases). From germline, CDR1 is GTSNPN and CDR2 SVGIG (reference sequence). CDR3 length: 15 amino acids. The CDR3 region has the DNA TGTGCCTGGAGTACTATGCCGAGAACAGGGCTACCTCTATACTTC. Amino acid sequence: CAWSTMPRTGLPLYF.

The V call is TRBV2, the J call TRBJ1-2; 8 bases match TRBD1. The V and J ends lost 6 bases and 4 bases, in that order; junction bases with no gene match: 10. This CDR3 contains 15 residues. Germline V gives CDR1 SNHLY, CDR2 FYNNEI. CDR3 nucleotide sequence: TGTGCCAGCAGCTTTGACAGGGGCGGACTCTATGGCTACACCTTC. It encodes CASSFDRGGLYGYTF.

V and J are TRBV6-1 and TRBJ2-2; TRBD2 matches 7 bases. The ends lost 3 bases at V and 6 bases at J; junction bases unmatched: 4. There are 14 residues in the CDR3. The V gene's germline CDR1 is MNHNS and CDR2 SASEGT. The CDR3 reads CASSEAGASGELFF. In DNA, the CDR3 is TGTGCCAGCAGTGAGGCGGGAGCATCCGGGGAGCTGTTTTTT.

V is TRBV27 and J is TRBJ2-7; 12 bases line up with TRBD2. The junction had 5 bases not matched to a gene; V was cut back by 6 bases and J by 5 bases. Germline CDR1 is MNHEY and CDR2 is SMNVEV (reference sequence). The CDR3 consists of 14 residues. The CDR3 here is CASRLAGGPDEQYF. The CDR3 DNA follows: TGTGCCAGCAGGCTAGCGGGAGGGCCCGACGAGCAGTACTTC.

This chain uses TRBV6-5 with TRBJ1-2; D not certain. The V end was cut by 0 bases, the J end by 4 bases, with 9 bases between. CDR3 length equals 14 residues. Germline assignment: CDR1 MNHEY and CDR2 SVGAGI. As DNA, the CDR3 is TGTGCCAGCAGTTACTCCGCCAACCTCTATGGCTACACCTTC. It is translated as CASSYSANLYGYTF.

The rearrangement joins TRBV7-2 to TRBJ2-7, with 8 bases aligning to TRBD1. The CDR3 runs 15 residues. The ends lost 5 bases at V and 3 bases at J; junction bases unmatched: 9. Germline CDR1 and CDR2: SGHTA and FQGNSA. CDR3 residues: CASSKRTGRYYEQYF. The CDR3 DNA reads TGTGCCAGCAGCAAGAGGACAGGGCGGTACTACGAGCAGTACTTC.

The rearrangement joins TRBV6-5 to TRBJ2-1; TRBD2 agrees at 9 bases. The junction had 5 bases not matched to a gene; V was cut back by 2 bases and J by 3 bases. The length of the CDR3 is 16 residues. Germline CDR1 and CDR2: MNHEY and SVGAGI. The DNA for the CDR3 is TGTGCCAGCAGTTACCAGACTAGCGGCCTCTACAATGAGCAGTTCTTC. Residues: CASSYQTSGLYNEQFF.

This chain links TRBV20-1 with TRBJ1-5; 10 bases match TRBD1. V trimming: 3 bases; J trimming: 5 bases; junction bases outside the gene matches: 10. CDR1 is DFQATT, CDR2 SNEGSKA, per germline (reference sequence). The CDR3 spans 16 residues. In DNA, the CDR3 is TGCAGTGCTAGTGGACCACGGACAGGGGGGGATCAGCCCCAGCATTTT. Amino acid sequence: CSASGPRTGGDQPQHF.

The genes are TRBV18 and TRBJ1-5; D ambiguous. The ends were cut back, 0 bases at V and 4 bases at J, with 4 bases in the middle. The V gene's germline CDR1 is KGHSH and CDR2 LQKENI. The CDR3 is 13 amino acids. The CDR3 DNA is TGTGCCAGCTCACCACCGTCAAATCAGCCCCAGCATTTT. This gives the protein CASSPPSNQPQHF.

This clone was found once. The CDR3 reads CASSSYTDTQYF. The CDR3 DNA reads TGTGCCAGCAGTTCCTACACAGATACGCAGTATTTT. V gene TRBV28 combines with J gene TRBJ2-3; no reliable D call. The CDR3 is 12 amino acids. Germline V gives CDR1 MDHEN, CDR2 SYDVKM. Trimming left V 4 bases short and J 2 bases short, with 4 bases between.

The chain employs TRBV27 and TRBJ1-3, with D perhaps matching TRBD1 (6 bases). The CDR3 loop spans 15 amino acids. The V and J ends lost 2 bases and 4 bases respectively, with 12 bases between them. Germline V gene lookup returns CDR1 MNHEY and CDR2 SMNVEV (reference sequence). The CDR3, as DNA: TGTGCCAGCAGTTTAACAGGGACGAAGGGAAACACCATATATTTT. Residues: CASSLTGTKGNTIYF.

A few counts support this clone. The genes are TRBV10-1 and TRBJ2-7, with 11 nucleotides matching TRBD1. This CDR3 has 15 residues. Looked up from germline, CDR1 is WNHNN and CDR2 is SYGVQD (reference sequence). With V trimmed by 6 bases and J by 1 base, 5 bases remained unmatched. CDR3 bases: TGCGCCAGCAGCACCGGGACAGGGGGTTCCTACGAGCAGTACTTC. Translation gives CASSTGTGGSYEQYF.

The V and J genes are TRBV10-3 and TRBJ1-2; tentative D call: TRBD1 (6 bases). The CDR3 sequence is 14 residues long. Trimming removed 3 bases from V and 3 bases from J, with 11 bases in between. From germline, CDR1 is ENHRY and CDR2 SYGVKD. The CDR3 reads CAISDRGYDYGYTF. CDR3 bases: TGTGCCATCAGTGACAGGGGATACGACTATGGCTACACCTTC.

J is TRBJ2-5 and V is TRBV7-2; 14 bases are shared with TRBD2. The CDR3 is 15 amino acids. The trim removed 8 bases at V and 4 bases at J, leaving 6 bases unmatched. Germline V CDR1 and CDR2: SGHTA, FQGNSA. CDR3 bases: TGTGCCAGCGCCGGGACTAGCGGGAGCGGAGAGACCCAGTACTTC. This codes for CASAGTSGSGETQYF. The entire variable domain, with the rest obtained from reference TRBV7-2 and TRBJ2-5, is as follows: GAGVSQSPSNKVTEKGKDVELRCDPISGHTALYWYRQSLGQGLEFLIYFQGNSAPDKSGLPSDRFSAERTGGSVSTLTIQRTQQEDSAVYLCASAGTSGSGETQYFGPGTRLLVL.

The V and J genes are TRBV18 and TRBJ1-1; tentative D call: TRBD1 (6 bases). Trimming left V 2 bases short and J 1 base short, with 17 bases between. This CDR3 contains 17 residues. Germline values: CDR1 KGHSH, CDR2 LQKENI. CDR3 loop: CASSPGAQGSGNTEAFF. CDR3 nucleotides: TGTGCCAGCTCACCAGGGGCGCAGGGGTCGGGGAACACTGAAGCTTTCTTT.

V usage is TRBV18 and J usage is TRBJ1-3, with a possible D match to TRBD1 (5 bases). Germline V gene data show CDR1 as KGHSH and CDR2 as LQKENI. Between the trimmed V and J ends, which lost 3 bases and 2 bases, there was a span of 8 bases. The CDR3 extends over 14 amino acids. The CDR3 DNA is TGTGCCAGCTCACCCACAGGAGCTGGAAACACCATATATTTT. Translating gives CASSPTGAGNTIYF.

The gene calls are TRBV7-9 and TRBJ2-7; no firm D call. The CDR3 contains 15 residues. V was shortened by 4 bases and J by 6 bases, with 19 bases between the two germline ends. The germline V gene has CDR1 SEHNR and CDR2 FQNEAQ (reference sequence). As DNA, the CDR3 is TGTGCCAGCAGCTCCCTCAAAGATGTTAGGACCGAGCAGTACTTC. Translated: CASSSLKDVRTEQYF.

This clone was counted only a few times. The chain has TRBV7-9 and TRBJ1-5; D unresolved. The CDR3 has 15 residues. The germline V and J ends were trimmed by 5 bases and 6 bases, with 17 bases remaining between them. Germline-derived CDR1 and CDR2 are SEHNR and FQNEAQ (reference sequence). The CDR3 protein is CASSESGGSGQPQHF. CDR3 DNA sequence: TGTGCCAGCAGCGAAAGTGGAGGATCGGGTCAGCCCCAGCATTTT.

V gene TRBV7-2 combines with J gene TRBJ2-3; TRBD2 aligns across 8 bases. The J segment lost 1 base and the V segment lost 5 bases, leaving 5 bases of the junction unmatched. The CDR3 totals 15 residues. CDR1 and CDR2 (germline): SGHTA, FQGNSA. The CDR3 nucleotides are TGTGCCAGCAGCGCCGGGACTAGGGGCACAGATACGCAGTATTTT. As protein: CASSAGTRGTDTQYF.

The J gene is TRBJ1-2, the V gene TRBV3-1 (or the pseudogene TRBV3-2); D not certain. Germline-derived CDR1 and CDR2 are LGHDT and YNNKEL (reference sequence). Trimming stripped 4 bases from V and 0 bases from J, with 12 bases between. The CDR3 extends over 15 amino acids. The CDR3 is CASSPDHRANYGYTF. CDR3 nucleotides: TGTGCCAGCAGCCCGGACCACCGAGCTAACTATGGCTACACCTTC.

This clone was seen once. V gene TRBV28 combines with J gene TRBJ1-2; 9 bases line up with TRBD1. The CDR3 totals 13 residues. Trimming cost V 5 bases and J 6 bases; bases outside gene matches: 4. Germline loops: CDR1 MDHEN, CDR2 SYDVKM. The CDR3 DNA reads TGTGCCAGCAGTACAGGGGGCGAGCATGGCTACACCTTC. Amino acids: CASSTGGEHGYTF.

CDR3: CASSSQRESEQYF. CDR3 DNA sequence: TGTGCCAGCAGCTCCCAGCGGGAGTCAGAGCAGTACTTC. The chain joins TRBV11-2 to TRBJ2-7; 8 positions match TRBD2. CDR3 length equals 13 residues. CDR1 is SGHAT and CDR2 is FQNNGV in the germline V gene. J lost 7 bases, V lost 4 bases, and 6 bases had no gene match.

This sequence joins TRBV7-6 and TRBJ2-1; 12 bases are a match to TRBD2. With V trimmed by 1 base and J by 8 bases, 6 bases remained unmatched. The CDR3 loop spans 16 amino acids. The germline V gene encodes CDR1 SGHVS and CDR2 FNYEAQ. CDR3 sequence: CASSLVRTSGTDEQFF. The DNA of the CDR3 is TGTGCCAGCAGCTTAGTCAGGACTAGCGGGACCGATGAGCAGTTCTTC.

This clone was picked up a small number of times. The chain recombines TRBV5-5 with TRBJ2-7, with 9 bases fitting TRBD1. Germline CDR1 SGHKS, CDR2 YYEKEE (reference sequence). The CDR3 totals 18 residues. Germline trimming cut 4 bases from V and 2 bases from J; bases unmatched to any gene: 16. CDR3 in DNA: TGTGCCAGCAGCCTCCGGTACCGGGACAGGGTGGACCCCTACGAGCAGTACTTC. The encoded protein is CASSLRYRDRVDPYEQYF. Full variable domain (rest looked up from reference TRBV5-5 and TRBJ2-7): DAGVTQSPTHLIKTRGQQVTLRCSPISGHKSVSWYQQVLGQGPQFIFQYYEKEERGRGNFPDRFSARQFPNYSSELNVNALLLGDSALYLCASSLRYRDRVDPYEQYFGPGTRLTVT.

This chain connects TRBV28 to TRBJ2-1; D possibly corresponds to TRBD1 (6 bases). Trimming took off 5 bases at V and 4 bases at J, with 9 bases between the two ends. CDR1 and CDR2 from the germline V gene are MDHEN and SYDVKM. This CDR3 has 13 amino acids. This CDR3 reads CASSGQPYNEQFF. CDR3 sequence (DNA): TGTGCCAGCAGTGGACAGCCTTACAATGAGCAGTTCTTC.

The gene calls are TRBV18 and TRBJ1-2, with 7 bases identical to TRBD1. The V gene's germline CDR1 is KGHSH and CDR2 LQKENI. CDR3 size: 14 residues. V was clipped by 2 bases and J by 4 bases; unmatched bases: 4. CDR3 loop: CASSPAGQIYGYTF. Written as DNA, the CDR3 is TGTGCCAGCTCACCAGCGGGACAGATCTATGGCTACACCTTC.

The chain carries TRBV6-5 and TRBJ2-2; D is perhaps TRBD2 (5 bases). The CDR3 consists of 15 residues. The V gene lost 7 bases and the J gene lost 1 base, with 13 bases spanning the gap. CDR1 MNHEY and CDR2 SVGAGI come from the germline V gene. The CDR3: CASKGGQRNTGELFF. The CDR3 DNA reads as TGTGCCAGCAAGGGCGGGCAGAGGAACACCGGGGAGCTGTTTTTT.

The rearrangement uses TRBV20-1 and TRBJ2-1; TRBD2 agrees at 8 bases. The V gene's germline CDR1 is DFQATT and CDR2 SNEGSKA (reference sequence). V dropped 3 bases and J dropped 8; count of bases not matched to a gene: 15. The CDR3 length is 16 residues. Here the CDR3 reads CSASGRVSGGYDEQFF. The CDR3 DNA is TGCAGTGCTAGTGGACGTGTTTCGGGAGGGTACGATGAGCAGTTCTTC.

The chain links TRBV7-2 to TRBJ1-2, with TRBD1 identical over 7 bases. V lost 8 bases and J lost 5; bases outside the gene matches: 11. CDR3 size: 14 residues. Per the germline V gene, CDR1 is SGHTA and CDR2 is FQGNSA. For the CDR3, the DNA is TGTGCCAGCTCCGGGGAGACAGGGCCTTATGGCTACACCTTC. Translation gives CASSGETGPYGYTF.